The rows below give T cell receptor beta chains drawn from one sample of a study of blood T cell repertoires in COVID-19. Assay: immunoSEQ multiplex PCR; the TCRdb copy retains only in-frame clones and omits some. The sample lists 150,000 to 250,000 clones, roughly four fifths occurring once. Sequenced material: PBMCs or T cells enriched from blood (not recorded which). Every receptor here comes from a man aged 35 to 55 who had recovered from COVID-19. Each CDR3 is given with its conserved first and last residue. D genes are given only for firm matches. Not every row has a clone size; where given, it reads once, few, many or a size class.

d_gene,v_gene,j_gene,abundance,CDR3aa,CDR3nt
TRBD2,TRBV5-1,TRBJ2-1,-,CASTPLAGGQGEQFF,TGCGCCAGCACACCCCTAGCGGGAGGACAGGGTGAGCAGTTCTTC
-,TRBV24-1,TRBJ1-1,-,CATSDLPVNTEAFF,TGTGCCACCAGTGATTTGCCAGTGAACACTGAAGCTTTCTTT
-,TRBV9,TRBJ2-3,-,CASSVGVDTQYF,TGTGCCAGCAGCGTAGGAGTAGATACGCAGTATTTT
TRBD1,TRBV5-1,TRBJ2-3,-,CASRAGQGPDTQYF,TGCGCCAGCAGAGCGGGACAGGGTCCAGATACGCAGTATTTT
-,TRBV27,TRBJ1-1,few,CASSLRDSGTEAFF,TGTGCCAGCAGTTTAAGAGACTCCGGCACTGAAGCTTTCTTT
-,TRBV27,TRBJ1-3,-,CASSLYSGNTIYF,TGTGCCAGCAGTCTGTACTCTGGAAACACCATATATTTT
-,TRBV2,TRBJ1-4,-,CASTQEAGGGEKLFF,TGTGCCAGCACTCAGGAGGCCGGGGGAGGTGAAAAACTGTTTTTT
TRBD1,TRBV7-2,TRBJ1-1,few,CASSPILWDRGGTEAFF,TGTGCCAGCAGCCCGATATTGTGGGACAGGGGGGGGACTGAAGCTTTCTTT
TRBD2,TRBV2,TRBJ2-7,-,CASTGLAGGEQYF,TGTGCCAGCACTGGACTAGCGGGAGGGGAGCAGTACTTC
-,TRBV3-1/TRBV3-2,TRBJ2-1,-,CASSQLEGEQFF,TGTGCCAGCAGCCAACTCGAGGGTGAGCAGTTCTTC
TRBD2,TRBV4-1,TRBJ2-5,once,CASSSVTGGTYQETQYF,TGCGCCAGCAGCTCCGTTACCGGGGGGACGTACCAAGAGACCCAGTACTTC
-,TRBV5-1,TRBJ1-1,-,CASSSRGFTEAFF,TGCGCCAGCAGCTCTAGGGGTTTTACTGAAGCTTTCTTT
-,TRBV18,TRBJ1-1,-,CASSPPLRTVTYEAFF,TGTGCCAGCTCACCACCTCTCCGGACAGTAACTTATGAAGCTTTCTTT
TRBD1,TRBV30,TRBJ1-2,-,CAWTTGSAYTF,TGTGCCTGGACGACAGGGTCGGCCTACACCTTC
-,TRBV7-2,TRBJ1-1,-,CASSLGQWGTEAFF,TGTGCCAGCAGCTTAGGACAGTGGGGCACTGAAGCTTTCTTT
-,TRBV4-2,TRBJ2-1,-,CASSPQGLGEQFF,TGTGCCAGCAGCCCACAGGGTCTGGGTGAGCAGTTCTTC
-,TRBV19,TRBJ1-5,-,CASSVTRRGVLNQPQHF,TGTGCCAGTAGTGTCACAAGGCGGGGGGTGCTCAATCAGCCCCAGCATTTT
TRBD2,TRBV30,TRBJ2-7,few,CAWSLGLAGVGYEQYF,TGTGCCTGGAGCCTAGGGCTAGCGGGAGTGGGCTACGAGCAGTACTTC
-,TRBV5-1,TRBJ1-1,-,CASSLVEMGGGTEAFF,TGCGCCAGCAGCTTGGTGGAAATGGGCGGAGGCACTGAAGCTTTCTTT
TRBD1,TRBV6-5,TRBJ1-4,-,CASQKMGTGDEKLFF,TGTGCCAGCCAAAAAATGGGGACAGGGGACGAAAAACTGTTTTTT
TRBD1,TRBV5-1,TRBJ1-4,-,CASSQQGAANEKLFF,TGCGCCAGCAGCCAACAGGGGGCGGCTAATGAAAAACTGTTTTTT
-,TRBV5-1,TRBJ2-1,-,CASSLGGLNEQFF,TGCGCCAGCAGCTTGGGGGGACTTAATGAGCAGTTCTTC
TRBD1,TRBV6-5,TRBJ1-1,-,CASSYPGGRSTEAFF,TGTGCCAGCAGTTACCCAGGGGGTAGGTCTACTGAAGCTTTCTTT
-,TRBV15,TRBJ2-1,-,CATSRSYYSFGSYNEQFF,TGTGCCACCAGCAGGTCTTACTACTCTTTTGGCTCCTACAATGAGCAGTTCTTC
TRBD2,TRBV2,TRBJ2-7,many,CASSDFAGESYEQYF,TGTGCCAGCAGTGATTTTGCGGGAGAAAGCTACGAGCAGTACTTC
-,TRBV5-1,TRBJ2-6,once,CASSLGGSGANVLTF,TGCGCCAGCAGCTTGGGCGGCTCCGGGGCCAACGTCCTGACTTTC
-,TRBV5-1,TRBJ2-1,-,CASSHTTANSYNEQFF,TGCGCCAGCAGCCATACGACAGCAAACTCCTACAATGAGCAGTTCTTC
TRBD1,TRBV5-1,TRBJ1-3,-,CASSLGAGTGSLLGDTIYF,TGCGCCAGCAGCTTGGGGGCCGGGACAGGGTCCCTCTTGGGGGACACCATATATTTT
-,TRBV24-1,TRBJ2-1,-,CATSDPRLAGDEQFF,TGTGCCACCAGTGACCCCCGTTTAGCTGGCGATGAGCAGTTCTTC
-,TRBV7-2,TRBJ2-5,-,CASSLVPPTETQYF,TGTGCCAGCAGCTTAGTTCCCCCTACGGAGACCCAGTACTTC
TRBD1,TRBV4-2,TRBJ2-7,-,CASSQGGQVEPYEQYF,TGTGCCAGCAGCCAAGGGGGACAGGTAGAACCCTACGAGCAGTACTTC
TRBD1,TRBV28,TRBJ2-7,-,CASSLPLTGATYEQYF,TGTGCCAGCAGTTTACCCTTGACAGGGGCAACCTACGAGCAGTACTTC
-,TRBV19,TRBJ1-5,-,CASSPWVAGVNQPQHF,TGTGCCAGTAGCCCTTGGGTGGCAGGGGTAAATCAGCCCCAGCATTTT
TRBD2,TRBV7-6,TRBJ2-3,-,CASSLAQGSGSTDTQYF,TGTGCCAGCAGCTTAGCGCAAGGTAGCGGGAGCACAGATACGCAGTATTTT
TRBD2,TRBV19,TRBJ2-1,-,CASSTSGSIYNEQFF,TGTGCCAGTAGTACTAGCGGGAGTATCTACAATGAGCAGTTCTTC
TRBD1,TRBV15,TRBJ2-3,-,CATSKGQGITDTQYF,TGTGCCACCAGCAAAGGACAGGGGATAACAGATACGCAGTATTTT
-,TRBV29-1,TRBJ2-7,once,CSVVRGEGAYEQYF,TGCAGCGTTGTTCGTGGGGAGGGGGCCTACGAGCAGTACTTC
TRBD1,TRBV19,TRBJ1-2,-,CASSPWTGSLNYGYTF,TGTGCCAGTAGTCCATGGACAGGGAGCCTTAACTATGGCTACACCTTC
-,TRBV30,TRBJ2-1,few,CAWSWEAEQFF,TGTGCCTGGAGTTGGGAGGCTGAGCAGTTCTTC
TRBD1,TRBV6-2/TRBV6-3,TRBJ2-4,-,CASSGTGDKEWRETDIQYF,TGTGCCAGCAGCGGGACAGGGGATAAGGAATGGCGGGAGACGGACATTCAGTACTTC
-,TRBV4-3,TRBJ1-6,-,CASSGRGVHSPLHF,TGCGCCAGCAGCGGCCGGGGGGTTCATTCACCCCTCCACTTT
TRBD2,TRBV6-2/TRBV6-3,TRBJ2-2,once,CASSRGLAGVSTGELFF,TGTGCCAGCAGTCGGGGACTAGCGGGGGTGAGCACCGGGGAACTGTTTTTT
TRBD2,TRBV18,TRBJ2-1,-,CASSPPLGLAADNEQFF,TGTGCCAGCTCACCACCCCTGGGACTAGCGGCCGACAATGAGCAGTTCTTC
-,TRBV19,TRBJ1-5,once,CASSPQGEGNQPQHF,TGTGCCAGTAGTCCCCAGGGTGAAGGCAATCAGCCCCAGCATTTT
-,TRBV5-4,TRBJ2-3,-,CASSYGQGSTDTQYF,TGTGCCAGCAGCTACGGCCAGGGTAGCACAGATACGCAGTATTTT
TRBD1,TRBV28,TRBJ1-1,-,CASSHSGTGDTEAFF,TGTGCCAGCAGTCACAGCGGGACAGGCGACACTGAAGCTTTCTTT
TRBD1,TRBV29-1,TRBJ1-1,-,CSVVWGDRESEAFF,TGCAGCGTTGTGTGGGGTGACAGGGAGAGTGAAGCTTTCTTT
TRBD1,TRBV4-3,TRBJ2-7,-,CASSQAPGQGPSEQYF,TGCGCCAGCAGCCAAGCACCGGGACAGGGGCCTTCGGAGCAGTACTTC